This T cell receptor (beta chain) was recovered during a study of T cell responses to AZD1222 COVID-19 vaccine. Sequencing used immunoSEQ multiplex PCR; TCRdb keeps in-frame clones, though not all of them. In the table there are more than 150,000 clones, approximately 92% of which are singletons. The germline V and J ends were trimmed by 0 bases and 8 bases, with 15 bases remaining between them. CDR1 SGHRS and CDR2 YFSETQ come from the germline V gene. The CDR3 length is 14 residues. This sequence was found in an adult in good health. The rearrangement joins TRBV5-1 to TRBJ2-7; D is possibly TRBD1 or TRBD2 (5 bases each). The starting material was peripheral blood, obtained on day 0 of AZD1222 vaccination. For the CDR3, the DNA is TGCGCCAGCAGCTTGGCTCGTGGGGGTAGACAGCAGTACTTC. Translation gives CASSLARGGRQQYF.